This TCR beta chain comes out of a study of cytomegalovirus exposure and HLA in healthy donors. Germline V gene data show CDR1 as SGDLS and CDR2 as YYNGEE. This CDR3 comprises 12 residues. V was pared by 3 bases and J by 4 bases, with 7 bases between. Sequenced by immunoSEQ multiplex PCR; TCRdb stores in-frame clones only, minus some. The sample carries tens of thousands of clones, 80% to 85% recorded once. The V and J genes are TRBV9 and TRBJ1-2, with D uncertain. The sequence was obtained from a woman aged 18 to 35 in good health and CMV-seropositive. The sequencing sample was made of PBMCs. The CDR3 loop reads CASSGGSYGYTF. For the CDR3, the DNA is TGTGCCAGCAGCGGCGGGAGCTATGGCTACACCTTC.